The clone carrying this T cell receptor (beta chain) was counted a single time. Per the authors' pipeline: Using reference gene primer amplification, nucleated cell counts were estimated. Libraries were prepared by immunoSEQ multiplex PCR; TCRdb keeps only in-frame clonotypes and omits some of them. D and trimming come from the DNA, and the V and J calls and clone size come from that table. The data show around 97,000 clones, 82% seen once. This sample is drawn from a study of blood T cell repertoires in COVID-19. Study-level information: T cells, B-cell-depleted T cells, or PBMCs supplied cDNA or gDNA.

The CDR3 is made up of 12 amino acids. The V gene end was trimmed by 5 bases and the J gene end by 9 bases; junction bases not matched to a gene: 3. Germline CDR1 LNHDA, CDR2 SQIVND (reference sequence). The sequenced sample was peripheral blood. The chain recombines TRBV19 with TRBJ2-1; 8 bases map to TRBD1. This TCR came from a man between 70 and 80 years old with acute or convalescent COVID-19. In nucleotides, the CDR3 is TGTGCCAGTAGTCACAGGGGGACTGAGCAGTTCTTC. This codes for CASSHRGTEQFF.